This TCR beta chain was retrieved from a study of cytomegalovirus exposure and HLA in healthy donors. The PCR employed 60 Vbeta primers together with 13 Jbeta primers. Authors' processing steps: About 10 million of roughly 81 million unique TCR beta chains were shared, per a later count. Assay used: immunoSEQ multiplex PCR; TCRdb lists only in-frame clones, some missing. V and J calls plus clone size are reproduced from that table; the DNA served to infer D and trimming. The table lists about 190,000 clones, 75% to 90% of them singletons. Trimming pared 7 bases from V and 3 bases from J, leaving 16 bases between. The CDR3 is 14 amino acids. CDR1 MNHEY and CDR2 SVGAGI come from the germline V gene. A remark on this clone: Its antigen is undetermined.

General study results and limits: In a later analysis, at a false discovery rate of 0.05, 15,000 to 20,000 TCR beta sequences matched HLA alleles. Being productive about 87% or about 30% of the time was typical of most TCR beta V segments in an earlier analysis. Analysis was carried out at a later point, and it linked a missense DCLRE1C variant to TCR beta V- and J-gene trimming.

This TCR was sampled from a man aged 35 to 55 in good health and CMV-seropositive. Sequenced material: PBMCs. This chain connects TRBV6-5 to TRBJ2-7; D is perhaps TRBD1 (6 bases). CDR3 bases: TGTGCCAGCACTTTGGACAGCCTACACTACGAGCAGTACTTC. Encoded protein: CASTLDSLHYEQYF.